A selection of T cell receptor beta chains follows, all from one sample in a study of beta chain features in type 1 diabetes. Profiling relied on immunoSEQ multiplex PCR, and the TCRdb table lists in-frame clones only, not all of them. The sample consists of around 41,000 clones, 66% of them appearing once. Sequenced: Tregs from blood. Source of these receptors: a man aged 30-40 years with type 1 diabetes. Some clones in this sample may be carry-over from other donors' samples. The CDR3 runs from the conserved cysteine through the conserved F or W. A D gene is named only where the DNA matches it firmly. Only part of the rows carry a size: once, few, many, or a class if the clone is expanded.

v_call	clone_size	j_call	d_call	cdr3_nt	cdr3_aa
TRBV12-5	.	TRBJ2-1	.	TGTGCTAGTGGTTTGGGGCAGGGCATTCGGTACAATGAGCAGTTCTTC	CASGLGQGIRYNEQFF
TRBV7-2	.	TRBJ1-1	TRBD1	TGTGCCAGCAGCACCCGACAGGGCTCCTCTGAGGCTTTCTTT	CASSTRQGSSEAFF
TRBV6-1	.	TRBJ2-7	TRBD1	TGTGCCAGCAGTTGGGACAGGGGGCGCGAGCAGTACTTC	CASSWDRGREQYF
TRBV6-5	.	TRBJ2-7	.	TGTGCCAGCAGTTACCGGGGGGCCGACGAGCAGTACTTC	CASSYRGADEQYF
TRBV6-6	.	TRBJ2-5	TRBD1	TGTGCCAGCAGTTCGACAGGGGGGGTGCAGGAGACCCAGTACTTC	CASSSTGGVQETQYF
TRBV5-1	.	TRBJ2-1	TRBD2	TGCGCCAGCAGCCCGCGGACTAGCGGGGGAAACTACAATGAGCAGTTCTTC	CASSPRTSGGNYNEQFF
TRBV6-6	.	TRBJ2-7	.	TGTGCCACCAGAGGTACCGGGACACTTACCTACGAGCAGTACTTC	CATRGTGTLTYEQYF
TRBV5-1	once	TRBJ2-5	TRBD2	TGCGCCAGCAGCCCGACCGGGACTACAGAGACCCAGTACTTC	CASSPTGTTETQYF
TRBV29-1	.	TRBJ2-7	TRBD1	TGCAGCGGATCCGGGGGACAGGGTAGATACGAGCAGTACTTC	CSGSGGQGRYEQYF
TRBV27	few	TRBJ2-1	TRBD1	TGTGCCAGCAGTTTTGTGGACAGGGGGCCTCAAACGTTCTTC	CASSFVDRGPQTFF
TRBV9	.	TRBJ2-7	.	TGTGCCAGTAGCCGACAGCTAACCACCTACGAGCAGTACTTC	CASSRQLTTYEQYF
TRBV9	.	TRBJ2-3	.	.	CASSVGPGTSGGALYF
TRBV27	.	TRBJ1-5	TRBD1	TGTGCCAGCTCCCTGGACAGGGATCAGCCCCAGCATTTT	CASSLDRDQPQHF
TRBV7-3	once	TRBJ2-3	TRBD2	TGTGCCAGCAGCTTAGGACTAGCGGGGGGTGGGACAGATACGCAGTATTTT	CASSLGLAGGGTDTQYF
TRBV7-2	.	TRBJ2-2	.	TGTGCCAGCAGCTTAATTACGAGCACCGGGGAGCTGTTTTTT	CASSLITSTGELFF
TRBV27	.	TRBJ2-4	.	TGTGCCAGCAGTTTAGCGGGGGCCAAAAACATTCAGTACTTC	CASSLAGAKNIQYF
TRBV28	.	TRBJ2-7	.	TGTGCCAGCAGCTCCATGACAGCCTTCTCCTACGAGCAGTACTTC	CASSSMTAFSYEQYF
TRBV5-1	.	TRBJ1-6	TRBD1	TGCGCCAGCGCGGGACAGGGAAATTCACCCCTCCACTTT	CASAGQGNSPLHF
TRBV7-2	medium-sized	TRBJ2-3	TRBD2	TGTGCCAGCAGCTCGGGACTACGCCCAGGGACGCAGTATTTT	CASSSGLRPGTQYF
TRBV6-5	.	TRBJ2-7	.	TGTGCCAGCAGTCGACACCTCTCCTACGAGCAGTACTTC	CASSRHLSYEQYF
TRBV18	once	TRBJ2-3	.	TGTGCCAGCTCACCTACCTCGGACTCAGATACGCAGTATTTT	CASSPTSDSDTQYF
TRBV5-1	few	TRBJ2-3	.	TGCGCCAGCAGCTTGCCAGTATTTGCTGACACAGATACGCAGTATTTT	CASSLPVFADTDTQYF
TRBV11-1	few	TRBJ2-7	.	TGTGCCAGCAGCTTCCTGCCGGGAGGACAGGGCTACTCCTACGAGCAGTACTTC	CASSFLPGGQGYSYEQYF
TRBV5-1	.	TRBJ2-5	.	TGCGCCAGCAGCCCGGGACAACAAGAGACCCAGTACTTC	CASSPGQQETQYF
TRBV7-2	.	TRBJ1-4	TRBD1	TGTGCCAGCAGCGTAGGACAGGGTCCTTATGAAAAACTGTTTTTT	CASSVGQGPYEKLFF
TRBV6-5	.	TRBJ2-3	.	TGTGCCAGCAGCCCGAAGGGGGATACGCAGTATTTT	CASSPKGDTQYF
TRBV19	.	TRBJ2-3	TRBD2	TGTGCCAGTACCGCGGGGGGCTCAGATACGCAGTATTTT	CASTAGGSDTQYF
TRBV7-2	.	TRBJ2-5	TRBD1	TGTGCCAGCAGCCAAGACAGGGAAGAGACCCAGTACTTC	CASSQDREETQYF
TRBV5-5	.	TRBJ2-1	TRBD1	TGTGCCAGCAGCTTTCCAGGACAGGGAGGTGAGCAGTTCTTC	CASSFPGQGGEQFF
TRBV5-4	.	TRBJ2-2	TRBD1	TGTGCCAGCAGCTTTAATACCGGGACAGCGAACACCGGGGAGCTGTTTTTT	CASSFNTGTANTGELFF
TRBV18	.	TRBJ2-7	.	TGTGCCAGCTCACCCGGTTCGGCCTACGAGCAGTACTTC	CASSPGSAYEQYF